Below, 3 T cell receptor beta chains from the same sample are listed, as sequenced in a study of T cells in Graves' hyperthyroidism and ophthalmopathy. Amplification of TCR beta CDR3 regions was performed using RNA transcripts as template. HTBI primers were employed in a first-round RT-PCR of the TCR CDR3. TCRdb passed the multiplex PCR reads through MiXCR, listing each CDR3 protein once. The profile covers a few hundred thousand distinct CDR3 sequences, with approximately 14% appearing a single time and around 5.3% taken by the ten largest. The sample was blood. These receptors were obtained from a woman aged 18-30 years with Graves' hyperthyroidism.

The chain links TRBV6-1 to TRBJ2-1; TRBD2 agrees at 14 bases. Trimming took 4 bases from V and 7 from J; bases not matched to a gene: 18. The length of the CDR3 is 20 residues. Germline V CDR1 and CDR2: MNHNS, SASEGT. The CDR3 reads CASSATGTSGSPSVSNEQFF. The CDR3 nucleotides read TGTGCCAGCAGTGCAACCGGGACTAGCGGGAGCCCTTCTGTCTCGAATGAGCAGTTCTTC.

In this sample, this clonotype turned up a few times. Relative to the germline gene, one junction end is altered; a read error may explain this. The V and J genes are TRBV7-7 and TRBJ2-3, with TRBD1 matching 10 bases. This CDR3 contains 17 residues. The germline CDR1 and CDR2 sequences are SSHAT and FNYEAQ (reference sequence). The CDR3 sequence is CASSPRQGASGTDTQYF. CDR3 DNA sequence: TGTGCTAGCAGCCCCCGACAGGGGGCCAGCGGCACAGATACGCAGTATTTT.

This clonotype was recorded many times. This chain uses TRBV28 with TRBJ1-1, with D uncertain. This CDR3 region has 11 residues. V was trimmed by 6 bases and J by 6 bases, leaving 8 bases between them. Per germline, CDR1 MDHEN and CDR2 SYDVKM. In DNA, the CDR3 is TGTGCCAGCAGGATAACAGCTGAAGCTTTCTTT. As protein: CASRITAEAFF.